These 2 T cell receptor beta chains were sequenced from one sample in a study of blood T cell repertoires in COVID-19. Profiling relied on immunoSEQ multiplex PCR, and the TCRdb table lists in-frame clones only, not all of them. The profile shows hundreds of thousands of clones, around 86% of them singletons. What was sequenced was peripheral blood. Source of these receptors: a woman aged 40 to 50 who had recovered from COVID-19.

The gene calls are TRBV19 and TRBJ2-4; 8 nucleotides align to TRBD1. The ends lost 5 bases at V and 9 bases at J; junction bases unmatched: 9. Germline-derived CDR1 and CDR2 are LNHDA and SQIVND (reference sequence). The CDR3 is 14 amino acids. The CDR3 DNA reads TGTGCCAGTAGTCAAACAGGGGGGATTGGCATTCAGTACTTC. Translating gives CASSQTGGIGIQYF.

The V call is TRBV7-6, the J call TRBJ2-3, with 7 positions matching TRBD2. The CDR3 sequence is 15 residues long. The germline gives CDR1 SGHVS, CDR2 FNYEAQ. The trim removed 6 bases at V and 2 bases at J, leaving 8 bases unmatched. The CDR3 region has the DNA TGTGCCAGCAGGCAACTAGCGATCTCCACAGATACGCAGTATTTT. It translates to CASRQLAISTDTQYF.